A single sample is the source of the 5 T cell receptor beta chains below, sequenced in a study of early T cells in non-severe SARS-CoV-2 infection. TCRdb called the 5' RACE reads again in MiXCR, with one record for every CDR3 protein. Found here are about 60,000 distinct CDR3 sequences, 20% to 25% of them singletons; the top ten hold 15% to 20%. The specimen was whole blood, collected at baseline. The origin of the receptors is an adult who was a healthcare worker with PCR-confirmed SARS-CoV-2 infection or an uninfected control (not recorded which).

This clonotype has more than one count but fewer than ten. The genes are TRBV7-9 and TRBJ1-2; D perhaps matches TRBD1 (6 bases). The V and J ends lost 5 bases and 8 bases respectively, with 12 bases between them. This CDR3 is 12 amino acids long. The germline V gene has CDR1 SEHNR and CDR2 FQNEAQ (reference sequence). The CDR3 reads CASSPTGGGYTF. In nucleotides, the CDR3 is TGTGCCAGCAGCCCGACCGGGGGCGGCTACACCTTC.

The rearrangement links TRBV12-3 or TRBV12-4 to TRBJ2-7; the D is unclear. V lost 2 bases and J 0 bases, leaving 8 bases between the germline ends. The CDR3 is 14 residues long. CDR3 nucleotide sequence: TGTGCCAGCAGTTTATCAGGTCCCTCCTACGAGCAGTACTTC. Amino acid sequence: CASSLSGPSYEQYF.

In this sample, this clonotype turned up many times. The chain recombines TRBV20-1 with TRBJ1-6; 7 positions match TRBD1. This CDR3 has 16 residues. With V trimmed by 6 bases and J by 4 bases, 12 bases remained unmatched. From germline, CDR1 is DFQATT and CDR2 SNEGSKA (reference sequence). The CDR3 nucleotides are TGCAGTGCCCCACCGGCAGGGGGGTCGTATAATTCACCCCTCCACTTT. It codes for CSAPPAGGSYNSPLHF.

This rearrangement joins TRBV7-8 to TRBJ2-7; maybe TRBD1 (5 bases). Germline V CDR1 and CDR2: SGHVS, FQNEAQ. This CDR3 has 15 residues. Trimming left V 1 base short and J 3 bases short, with 13 bases between. The CDR3 DNA sequence: TGTGCCAGCAGCTTAGGACAGAACAATCACTACGAGCAGTACTTC. As protein: CASSLGQNNHYEQYF. Drawing the rest from reference TRBV7-8 and TRBJ2-7, the complete variable domain is GAGVSQSPRYKVAKRGQDVALRCDPISGHVSLFWYQQALGQGPEFLTYFQNEAQLDKSGLPSDRFFAERPEGSVSTLKIQRTQQEDSAVYLCASSLGQNNHYEQYFGPGTRLTVT.

This clonotype was observed a few times. CDR3 sequence: CAWTRGRFPNTEAFF. The DNA of the CDR3 is TGTGCCTGGACCAGAGGGAGATTCCCCAACACTGAAGCTTTCTTT. The V gene is TRBV30, the J gene TRBJ1-1; no clear D. V gave up 4 bases and J gave up 2 bases, with 17 bases separating them. There are 15 residues in the CDR3. The V gene's germline CDR1 is GTSNPN and CDR2 SVGIG (reference sequence).